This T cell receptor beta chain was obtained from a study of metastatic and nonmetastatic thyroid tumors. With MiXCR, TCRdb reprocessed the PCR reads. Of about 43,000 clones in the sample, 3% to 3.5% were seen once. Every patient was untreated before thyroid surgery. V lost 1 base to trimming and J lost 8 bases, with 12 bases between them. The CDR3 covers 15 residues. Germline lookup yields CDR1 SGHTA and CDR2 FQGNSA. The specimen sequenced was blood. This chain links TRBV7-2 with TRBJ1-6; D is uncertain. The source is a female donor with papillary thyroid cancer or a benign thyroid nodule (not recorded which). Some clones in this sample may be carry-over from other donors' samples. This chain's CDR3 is CASSLVVSGDSPLHF. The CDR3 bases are TGTGCCAGCAGCTTAGTTGTCAGTGGGGATTCACCCCTCCACTTT.